A single sample gave rise to the 18 T cell receptor beta chains below, sequenced in a study of T cell responses to AZD1222 COVID-19 vaccine. Sequencing was performed with immunoSEQ multiplex PCR; in TCRdb, only in-frame clones are kept and a portion is missing. The table shows roughly 70,000 clones, with about 91% occurring only once. The material sequenced was peripheral blood, taken 28 days after the second AZD1222 dose. The receptors originated from an adult who received the AZD1222 COVID-19 vaccine.

This chain joins TRBV19 and TRBJ1-4; D not resolved. CDR3 length equals 14 residues. The V end lost 7 bases, the J end lost 6 bases, and 15 bases lay between the germline ends. Germline values: CDR1 LNHDA, CDR2 SQIVND (reference sequence). CDR3 sequence reads: CASKHGEWDEKLFF. The CDR3, as DNA: TGTGCCAGTAAGCACGGGGAGTGGGATGAAAAACTGTTTTTT.

CDR3 loop: CASSPRQDHEQYV. The DNA for the CDR3 is TGTGCCAGCTCACCCCGACAGGACCACGAGCAGTACGTC. The V and J genes are TRBV18 and TRBJ2-7, with a possible D match to TRBD1 (6 bases). V was pared by 3 bases and J by 5 bases, with 11 bases between. Germline V CDR1 and CDR2: KGHSH, LQKENI. CDR3 length: 13 amino acids.

This chain connects TRBV5-4 to TRBJ1-3; TRBD1 might be the D (5 bases). From germline, CDR1 is SGHNT and CDR2 YYREEE (reference sequence). This CDR3 comprises 18 residues. V dropped 1 base and J dropped 0 bases, with 17 bases sitting between them. The CDR3 DNA follows: TGTGCCAGCAGCTTGCAGTTCGGGGGAGATTACTCTGGAAACACCATATATTTT. Residues: CASSLQFGGDYSGNTIYF.

V and J are TRBV5-4 and TRBJ2-2, with a weak D call TRBD2 (7 bases). The V gene's germline CDR1 is SGHNT and CDR2 YYREEE (reference sequence). V was shortened by 0 bases and J by 7 bases, with 13 bases between the two germline ends. The CDR3 length is 15 residues. The CDR3 here is CASSLVRGGNGELFF. CDR3 sequence (DNA): TGTGCCAGCAGCTTGGTCAGGGGAGGGAACGGGGAGCTGTTTTTT.

This rearrangement joins TRBV10-1 to TRBJ1-1; D is undetermined. The CDR3 totals 9 residues. Trimming left V 6 bases short and J 10 bases short, with 6 bases between. The germline gives CDR1 WNHNN, CDR2 SYGVQD (reference sequence). CDR3 coding DNA: TGCGCCAGCAGGGATGGAGCTTTCTTT. This sequence encodes CASRDGAFF.

V gene TRBV3-1 (or the pseudogene TRBV3-2) combines with J gene TRBJ2-7; no firm D call. Trimming removed 1 base at V and 3 bases at J, with 4 bases between. CDR1 and CDR2 from the germline V gene are LGHDT and YNNKEL (reference sequence). CDR3 length: 12 amino acids. The CDR3 region has the DNA TGTGCCAGCAGCCAAGCTGGCTACGAGCAGTACGTC. It encodes CASSQAGYEQYV.

CDR3 region: CASSSRLAGGPNEQFF. CDR3 bases: TGTGCCAGCAGCTCCAGACTAGCGGGGGGGCCGAATGAGCAGTTCTTC. The V and J genes are TRBV11-1 and TRBJ2-1; 14 bases are shared with TRBD2. Germline V lookup: CDR1 SGHAT, CDR2 FQDESV (reference sequence). CDR3 length equals 16 residues. J lost 7 bases, V lost 4 bases, and 6 bases had no gene match. The full variable domain, with the rest looked up from reference TRBV11-1 and TRBJ2-1, is EAEVAQSPRYKITEKSQAVAFWCDPISGHATLYWYRQILGQGPELLVQFQDESVVDDSQLPKDRFSAERLKGVDSTLKIQPAELGDSAMYLCASSSRLAGGPNEQFFGPGTRLTVL.

This clone has a handful of counts. J is TRBJ1-2 and V is TRBV19; D not resolved. Trimming cost V 3 bases and J 1 base, with 9 bases left between them. This CDR3 comprises 14 residues. Per the germline V gene, CDR1 is LNHDA and CDR2 is SQIVND (reference sequence). In DNA, the CDR3 is TGTGCCAGTAGTATGTGGGGAAATAACTATGGCTACACCTTC. Its protein is CASSMWGNNYGYTF.

The rearrangement uses TRBV27 and TRBJ2-2; D unclear. The CDR3 length is 12 residues. Between the trimmed V and J ends, which lost 8 bases and 5 bases, there was a span of 9 bases. CDR1 is MNHEY, CDR2 SMNVEV, per germline (reference sequence). The CDR3 is CASGVRTGELFF. CDR3 nucleotide sequence: TGTGCCAGCGGGGTCAGGACCGGGGAGCTGTTTTTT.

The CDR3, as DNA: TGTGCCAGCTCACTCCGATTGGAGGGTAACTATGGCTACACCTTC. Amino acid sequence: CASSLRLEGNYGYTF. The chain carries TRBV18 and TRBJ1-2; D is undetermined. Germline V gives CDR1 KGHSH, CDR2 LQKENI. Trimming removed 4 bases from V and 1 base from J, with 13 bases in between. This CDR3 is built from 15 residues.

V gene TRBV5-5 combines with J gene TRBJ1-2; D ambiguous. The CDR3 extends over 13 amino acids. Deletions cut 5 bases from V and 3 bases from J, with 11 bases between. CDR1 and CDR2 from the germline V gene are SGHKS and YYEKEE (reference sequence). CDR3 protein: CASSTTADYGYTF. CDR3 DNA: TGTGCCAGCAGTACTACAGCCGACTATGGCTACACCTTC.

The J gene is TRBJ1-3, the V gene TRBV11-1; D not resolved. There are 15 residues in the CDR3. Trimming shortened V by 1 base and J by 7 bases, and 14 bases separated the two germline ends. From germline, CDR1 is SGHAT and CDR2 FQDESV (reference sequence). CDR3 sequence reads: CASSLGPNLGNTIYF. CDR3 in DNA: TGTGCCAGCAGCTTAGGACCGAATCTGGGGAACACCATATATTTT.

This clone was seen more than once but under ten times. The CDR3, as DNA: TGTGCCATCAGTGAGTCGCGACTAGCGGGGGGGGAGCAGTTCTTC. Its translation is CAISESRLAGGEQFF. The genes are TRBV10-3 and TRBJ2-1; TRBD2 agrees at 14 bases. CDR1 is ENHRY, CDR2 SYGVKD, per germline. After removal of 0 bases from V and 10 bases from J, the junction contained 2 bases not matched to a gene. This CDR3 has 15 residues.

A remark on this clone: A junction boundary mismatches the germline segment, possibly from a read error. J is TRBJ2-1 and V is TRBV4-2; TRBD2 is a possible D gene (6 bases). This CDR3 region has 14 residues. CDR1 is LGHNA and CDR2 is YNFKEQ in the germline V gene. The CDR3 DNA reads as TGTGCCAGCAGCCACCGGGACTCCCACAATGAGCAGTTCTTC. This gives the protein CASSHRDSHNEQFF.

In its sample, this clone was seen a few times. The chain joins TRBV27 to TRBJ2-2; a weak D match, TRBD1 (7 bases). This CDR3 spans 16 amino acids. Germline assignment: CDR1 MNHEY and CDR2 SMNVEV (reference sequence). The V end was cut by 3 bases, the J end by 5 bases, with 16 bases between. CDR3: CASSLITAGGTGELFF. In DNA, the CDR3 is TGTGCCAGCAGTTTGATAACGGCAGGGGGGACCGGGGAGCTGTTTTTT.

The chain uses TRBV4-2 and TRBJ2-7; the D gene is possibly TRBD1 (5 bases). Trimming removed 2 bases from V and 3 bases from J, with 8 bases in between. CDR1 is LGHNA, CDR2 YNFKEQ, per germline. The CDR3 has 13 residues. The DNA of the CDR3 is TGTGCCAGCAGCCAACGGACAAACTACGAGCAGTACTTC. Its translation is CASSQRTNYEQYF.

The V and J genes are TRBV21-1 and TRBJ1-1. TRBV21-1 is flagged as a pseudogene. CDR3 length equals 17 residues. This CDR3 reads CASSTGSGVGPDTEAFF. CDR3 bases: TGTGCCAGCAGCACCGGGAGCGGGGTCGGACCGGACACTGAAGCTTTCTTT.

The chain employs TRBV24-1 and TRBJ2-3; possible D gene TRBD2, 5 bases. Germline V gives CDR1 KGHDR, CDR2 SFDVKD. Deletions cut 5 bases from V and 1 base from J, with 12 bases between. This CDR3 comprises 15 residues. The CDR3: CATSVRGSGTDTQYF. For the CDR3, the DNA is TGTGCCACCAGTGTTCGAGGTAGCGGCACAGATACGCAGTATTTT.